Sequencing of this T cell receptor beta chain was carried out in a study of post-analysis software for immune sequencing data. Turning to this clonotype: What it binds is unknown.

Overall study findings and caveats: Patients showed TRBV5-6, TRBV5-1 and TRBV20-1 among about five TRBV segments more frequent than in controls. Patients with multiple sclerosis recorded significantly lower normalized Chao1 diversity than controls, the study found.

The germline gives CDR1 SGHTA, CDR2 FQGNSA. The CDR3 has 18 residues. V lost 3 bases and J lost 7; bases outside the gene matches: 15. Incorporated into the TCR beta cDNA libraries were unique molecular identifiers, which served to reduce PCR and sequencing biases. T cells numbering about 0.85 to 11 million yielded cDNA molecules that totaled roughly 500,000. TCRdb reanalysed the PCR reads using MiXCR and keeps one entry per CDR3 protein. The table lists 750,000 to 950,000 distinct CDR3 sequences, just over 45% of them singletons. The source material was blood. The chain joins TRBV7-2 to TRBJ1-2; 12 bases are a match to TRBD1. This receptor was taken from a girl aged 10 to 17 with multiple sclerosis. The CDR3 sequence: CASSFTTHPGQGASGYTF. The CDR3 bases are TGTGCCAGCAGCTTTACCACTCATCCGGGACAGGGGGCGAGTGGCTACACCTTC.